Presented here are 20 T cell receptor beta chains from one specimen sequenced in a study of cytomegalovirus exposure and HLA in healthy donors. Clones were read by immunoSEQ multiplex PCR, and TCRdb kept only the in-frame ones, dropping some. The table records about 280,000 clones, 88% of them present only once. Specimen: PBMCs. These receptors were obtained from a woman under 30 in good health and CMV-seronegative.

V usage is TRBV15 and J usage is TRBJ2-2, with D hard to call. The CDR3 length is 13 residues. In germline, CDR1 is LNHNV, CDR2 YYDKDF (reference sequence). Trimming removed 1 base at V and 5 bases at J, with 5 bases between. The CDR3 DNA reads as TGTGCCACCAGCAGAGGAGATACCGGGGAGCTGTTTTTT. It encodes CATSRGDTGELFF.

In DNA, the CDR3 is TGTGCCAGCAGCGCCCCCAGCGGGTTTAATGAGCAGTTCTTC. This gives the protein CASSAPSGFNEQFF. The chain has TRBV9 and TRBJ2-1; D perhaps matches TRBD2 (6 bases). This CDR3 has 14 amino acids. The V end was cut by 3 bases, the J end by 7 bases, with 14 bases between. The germline CDR1 and CDR2 sequences are SGDLS and YYNGEE.

This chain uses TRBV4-1 with TRBJ2-7; 8 bases are shared with TRBD1. V lost 3 bases, J lost 5 bases, and 3 bases stayed unmatched. The CDR3 extends over 13 amino acids. Germline lookup yields CDR1 MGHRA and CDR2 YSYEKL. The CDR3 coding sequence is TGCGCCAGCAGCCAGAACAGGGGGAACGAGCAGTACTTC. The encoded protein is CASSQNRGNEQYF.

The chain couples TRBV9 to TRBJ2-1; 7 nucleotides align to TRBD2. This CDR3 contains 14 residues. J lost 7 bases, V lost 4 bases, and 8 bases had no gene match. Germline V CDR1 and CDR2: SGDLS, YYNGEE. The CDR3 region has the DNA TGTGCCAGCAGCACGCGGGACTATTCAAATGAGCAGTTCTTC. Protein: CASSTRDYSNEQFF. Filled out from reference TRBV9 and TRBJ2-1, the complete variable domain reads DSGVTQTPKHLITATGQRVTLRCSPRSGDLSVYWYQQSLDQGLQFLIQYYNGEERAKGNILERFSAQQFPDLHSELNLSSLELGDSALYFCASSTRDYSNEQFFGPGTRLTVL.

The rearrangement uses TRBV11-2 and TRBJ2-7, with 10 nucleotides matching TRBD2. The V gene end was trimmed by 1 base and the J gene end by 3 bases; junction bases not matched to a gene: 3. The germline CDR1 and CDR2 sequences are SGHAT and FQNNGV. This CDR3 is 15 amino acids long. The CDR3 loop reads CASSLVPSGGYEQYF. The CDR3 region has the DNA TGTGCCAGCAGCTTAGTGCCTAGCGGGGGCTACGAGCAGTACTTC.

The chain carries TRBV19 and TRBJ1-5; TRBD1 is a possible D gene (6 bases). This CDR3 comprises 15 residues. CDR1 and CDR2 from the germline V gene are LNHDA and SQIVND (reference sequence). The V gene lost 6 bases and the J gene lost 7 bases, with 19 bases spanning the gap. CDR3 nucleotides: TGTGCCAGTAGGGGGGCAGCGAAAGGCAGCCAGCCCCAGCATTTT. It specifies CASRGAAKGSQPQHF. The full variable domain, completed using reference TRBV19 and TRBJ1-5, is DGGITQSPKYLFRKEGQNVTLSCEQNLNHDAMYWYRQDPGQGLRLIYYSQIVNDFQKGDIAEGYSVSREKKESFPLTVTSAQKNPTAFYLCASRGAAKGSQPQHFGDGTRLSIL.

V gene TRBV15 combines with J gene TRBJ2-2; D may be TRBD2 (5 bases). Trimming pared 0 bases from V and 1 base from J, leaving 9 bases between. CDR3 length: 16 residues. Looked up from germline, CDR1 is LNHNV and CDR2 is YYDKDF (reference sequence). The CDR3 sequence is CATSRDPSGNTGELFF. The CDR3 coding sequence is TGTGCCACCAGCAGAGACCCCAGCGGGAACACCGGGGAGCTGTTTTTT.

This clone has a single count. The genes are TRBV7-6 and TRBJ2-3; a weak D match, TRBD1 (6 bases). Germline CDR1 and CDR2: SGHVS and FNYEAQ. The CDR3 length is 16 residues. Deletions cut 0 bases from V and 5 bases from J, with 15 bases between. As DNA, the CDR3 is TGTGCCAGCAGCTTAGCGCAGGGGTTAGGGGAAGATACGCAGTATTTT. It is translated as CASSLAQGLGEDTQYF.

The V and J genes are TRBV13 and TRBJ2-2; 7 bases are shared with TRBD2. Germline CDR1 PRHDT, CDR2 FYEKMQ (reference sequence). V shed 6 bases, J shed 1 base, and the junction held 17 bases outside the gene matches. The CDR3 is made up of 19 amino acids. This chain's CDR3 is CASSSAFGLAEKNTGELFF. The CDR3 bases are TGTGCCAGCAGTTCCGCTTTCGGGCTAGCGGAAAAGAACACCGGGGAGCTGTTTTTT.

The chain has TRBV4-3 and TRBJ2-7, with 8 bases lining up with TRBD2. The CDR3 runs to 16 residues. CDR1 is LGHNA, CDR2 YSLEER, per germline. J gave up 3 bases and V 0 bases, and 7 bases lay outside the gene matches. The CDR3 coding sequence is TGCGCCAGCAGCCAAGAAATCGGGAGGGCCCTCTACGAGCAGTACTTC. This codes for CASSQEIGRALYEQYF.

This clone was seen only a few times. J is TRBJ2-7 and V is TRBV16, with D possibly TRBD2 on 6 matching bases. The CDR3 is made up of 11 amino acids. Per the germline V gene, CDR1 is KGHSY and CDR2 is FQNENV. Trimming pared 4 bases from V and 7 bases from J, leaving 8 bases between. The CDR3, as DNA: TGTGCCAGCAGCCTCGGACTAGAGCAGTACTTC. Amino acid sequence: CASSLGLEQYF.

The CDR3 DNA is TGTGCCAGCTCACCTAATCGGCTAGCGGATATCACAGATACGCAGTATTTT. Amino acids: CASSPNRLADITDTQYF. This rearrangement joins TRBV18 to TRBJ2-3; TRBD2 matches at 7 bases. Trimming took 3 bases from V and 2 from J; bases not matched to a gene: 11. This CDR3 is built from 17 residues. Germline V gene lookup returns CDR1 KGHSH and CDR2 LQKENI.

V is TRBV4-1 and J is TRBJ1-4; 7 nucleotides line up with TRBD1. The CDR3 sequence is 16 residues long. V lost 0 bases, J lost 4 bases, and 5 bases stayed unmatched. The germline gives CDR1 MGHRA, CDR2 YSYEKL. The CDR3 spells CASSQDLGQINEKLFF. The CDR3 DNA is TGCGCCAGCAGCCAAGATCTGGGACAGATTAATGAAAAACTGTTTTTT.

The chain employs TRBV5-1 and TRBJ2-5; 9 nucleotides align to TRBD1. CDR3 size: 14 residues. CDR1 is SGHRS, CDR2 YFSETQ, per germline. V trimming: 4 bases; J trimming: 5 bases; junction bases outside the gene matches: 6. CDR3 sequence reads: CASSGAGTGETQYF. CDR3 DNA: TGCGCCAGCAGCGGGGCCGGGACAGGGGAGACCCAGTACTTC.

The count of this clone is one. The chain uses TRBV21-1 and TRBJ2-5; TRBD2 is the table's D call, not checked against the DNA. TRBV21-1 is a pseudogene segment. The CDR3 extends over 18 amino acids. CDR3 residues: CASSKLPPLAGVWETQYF. The CDR3 DNA follows: TGTGCCAGCAGCAAACTTCCCCCACTAGCGGGAGTATGGGAGACCCAGTACTTC.

The rearrangement joins TRBV30 to TRBJ2-7; D is undetermined. This CDR3 region has 15 residues. Per the germline V gene, CDR1 is GTSNPN and CDR2 is SVGIG (reference sequence). V lost 0 bases and J lost 2, with 14 bases in between. CDR3 DNA: TGTGCCTGGAGTGTACCCACGCTGAGAACCTACGAGCAGTACTTC. Translating gives CAWSVPTLRTYEQYF.

The gene calls are TRBV7-6 and TRBJ1-1, with D uncertain. Trimming cost V 2 bases and J 2 bases, with 12 bases left between them. From germline, CDR1 is SGHVS and CDR2 FNYEAQ. This CDR3 has 15 amino acids. In nucleotides, the CDR3 is TGTGCCAGCAGCTTACCCCCCGGGGAAAACACTGAAGCTTTCTTT. Translating it yields CASSLPPGENTEAFF.

This chain links TRBV5-1 with TRBJ2-5; a possible D gene is TRBD2 (6 bases). CDR3 length: 13 residues. The germline V and J ends were trimmed by 4 bases and 2 bases, with 9 bases remaining between them. Germline-derived CDR1 and CDR2 are SGHRS and YFSETQ. CDR3: CASSLGGQETQYF. The CDR3 region has the DNA TGCGCCAGCAGCCTCGGAGGGCAAGAGACCCAGTACTTC.

The chain is built from TRBV7-3 and TRBJ2-1; TRBD2 might be the D (5 bases). Germline V gene data show CDR1 as SGHTA and CDR2 as FQGTGA. The CDR3 contains 12 residues. V lost 2 bases and J lost 13, with 12 bases in between. The CDR3 loop reads CASSLEAGTQFF. CDR3 nucleotides: TGTGCCAGCAGCTTAGAGGCGGGTACCCAGTTCTTC. The full variable domain, with the rest looked up from reference TRBV7-3 and TRBJ2-1, is GAGVSQTPSNKVTEKGKYVELRCDPISGHTALYWYRQSLGQGPEFLIYFQGTGAADDSGLPNDRFFAVRPEGSVSTLKIQRTERGDSAVYLCASSLEAGTQFFGPGTRLTVL.

The rearrangement joins TRBV28 to TRBJ2-5; D is uncertain. The V gene's germline CDR1 is MDHEN and CDR2 SYDVKM. V was cut by 4 bases and J by 7 bases, with 10 bases left in between. The length of the CDR3 is 12 residues. CDR3 DNA: TGTGCCAGCAGTTATCGCAGTCGGACCCAGTACTTC. Its translation is CASSYRSRTQYF.